This T cell receptor beta chain was retrieved from a study of T cells after yellow fever vaccination. As for the study in general: Libraries from low-cell-number fractions were prepared with the SMART-Seq v4 Ultra Low Input RNA kit. General observations from the study: Repertoires sorted by FACS could include abundant clonotypes that are contaminants from the bulk population. Weaker, the secondary response had a peak occurring faster, on day 5 versus 15.

This clonotype was observed a handful of times. The target antigen is unknown. Germline V gene data show CDR1 as SGHVS and CDR2 as FQNEAQ. The CDR3 spans 16 residues. Trimming cost V 1 base and J 0 bases, with 9 bases left between them. As TCR cDNA was made by 5'RACE template switching, a universal primer site and UMIs were added. TCRdb reprocessed the 5' RACE reads via MiXCR and lists one record per CDR3 protein. The table shows a few hundred thousand distinct CDR3 sequences, with about 4% occurring only once. The sample consisted of PBMCs, taken 5 days after the yellow fever booster vaccination. This chain connects TRBV7-8 to TRBJ2-2; a weak D match, TRBD2 (5 bases). This TCR derives from a young man who received the YFV17D yellow fever vaccine. CDR3 bases: TGTGCCAGCAGCTTAGTACCTAGCCCGAACACCGGGGAGCTGTTTTTT. Translation gives CASSLVPSPNTGELFF.